This TCR beta chain derives from a study of Ad26.COV2.S vaccination and SARS-CoV-2 variants. Overall study results and limits: Reported findings describe substantial breadth in spike-specific CD8+ and CD4+ T cell responses following vaccination. From the TCR breadth and depth analyses, total T cell responses may have been underestimated.

The CDR3 contains 13 residues. The germline CDR1 and CDR2 sequences are SNHLY and FYNNEI. V gave up 9 bases and J gave up 1 base, with 10 bases separating them. Documented treatment: 15 to 20 received Ad26.COV2.S at low or high dose, single or two shots; five or six received placebo; per-sample allocation not given. The study sampled participants on day 63 after the first vaccine or placebo injection. A Boston donor was an adult aged 18-55 years. Regarding this clone: Its antigen is unknown.

Sequenced by immunoSEQ multiplex PCR; TCRdb stores in-frame clones only, minus some. The repertoire includes 300,000 to 500,000 clones, less than 90% of them detected once, and roughly 3.2% sits in the top ten. The sample was peripheral blood, taken in a trial of Ad26.COV2.S vaccine versus placebo. This sequence originates from a person aged 18-65 years who received the Ad26.COV2.S COVID-19 vaccine or a placebo. This rearrangement joins TRBV2 to TRBJ1-5, with D possibly TRBD1 on 6 matching bases. CDR3 sequence: CASKQGSNQPQHF. The DNA of the CDR3 is TGTGCCAGTAAGCAGGGGAGCAATCAGCCCCAGCATTTT.